Shown below are 28 T cell receptor beta chains from a single sample sequenced in a study of CXCR3-negative and CXCR3-positive naive CD8 T cells. The TRB cDNA libraries were prepared by 5' RACE with UMI labels. TCRdb re-called the 5' RACE reads, yielding one record per CDR3 amino acid sequence without DNA. The sample table sets out more than 45,000 distinct CDR3 sequences. Sequencing input: naive CXCR3- CD8+ T cells from blood. Subset denoted: CD45RO-CCR7+CD27+CD95- naive CD8+ T cells lacking CXCR3 (TNR3-). The receptors stem from a human donor in good health. Some clones in this sample may be carry-over from other donors' samples.

This rearrangement joins TRBV19 to TRBJ1-5; TCRdb lists TRBD1, though no DNA is available to test this call. Per germline, CDR1 LNHDA and CDR2 SQIVND (reference sequence). The CDR3 extends over 14 amino acids. Here the CDR3 reads CASSIEGRGQPQHF.

V and J are TRBV28 and TRBJ1-2; TCRdb reports TRBD1, a call that lacks DNA to check it against. This CDR3 comprises 16 residues. CDR1 is MDHEN and CDR2 is SYDVKM in the germline V gene. CDR3 sequence reads: CAILGGTRWGDWGYNF.

The genes are TRBV6-2 or TRBV6-3 and TRBJ2-2. The length of the CDR3 is 13 residues. Germline-derived CDR1 and CDR2 are MNHEY and SVGEGT. The CDR3 protein is CASSVQDTGELFF.

The chain joins TRBV20-1 to TRBJ1-1. The germline gives CDR1 DFQATT, CDR2 SNEGSKA (reference sequence). The CDR3 consists of 13 residues. CDR3: CSAKRIGDTEAFF.

The chain uses TRBV5-5 and TRBJ1-1; no DNA is available, so the TRBD1 call from TCRdb remains unchecked. The V gene's germline CDR1 is SGHKS and CDR2 YYEKEE (reference sequence). This CDR3 contains 14 residues. The CDR3 is CASLEGAMNTEAFF. Variable domain in full (rest from reference TRBV5-5 and TRBJ1-1): DAGVTQSPTHLIKTRGQQVTLRCSPISGHKSVSWYQQVLGQGPQFIFQYYEKEERGRGNFPDRFSARQFPNYSSELNVNALLLGDSALYLCASLEGAMNTEAFFGQGTRLTVV.

The rearrangement joins TRBV18 to TRBJ2-1; TCRdb returns TRBD2, unconfirmable since there is no DNA. CDR3 length: 17 residues. From germline, CDR1 is KGHSH and CDR2 LQKENI. Here the CDR3 reads CASSPGLAGPSYNEQFF.

The chain carries TRBV20-1 and TRBJ2-7; TCRdb gives TRBD1 as the D gene, but with no DNA this cannot be confirmed. Germline V gene data show CDR1 as DFQATT and CDR2 as SNEGSKA (reference sequence). The CDR3 loop spans 15 amino acids. CDR3 sequence: CSASGQGLGVYEQYF.

The chain's CDR3 is CASSLEVDGGSTYEQYF. The V gene is TRBV4-2, the J gene TRBJ2-7; the TCRdb D gene call, TRBD1, has no DNA to confirm it. Per the germline V gene, CDR1 is LGHNA and CDR2 is YNFKEQ. The CDR3 consists of 17 residues.

The chain uses TRBV9 and TRBJ2-1. Germline values: CDR1 SGDLS, CDR2 YYNGEE. The CDR3 is 16 amino acids. The CDR3 protein is CASSVTEREHYNEQFF.

This rearrangement joins TRBV3-1 to TRBJ2-1. CDR1 and CDR2 from the germline V gene are LGHDT and YNNKEL (reference sequence). The CDR3 loop spans 11 amino acids. The CDR3: CASSQTNEQFF.

The chain combines TRBV28 with TRBJ2-7; TCRdb names TRBD2, which stays unverified in the absence of DNA. Germline V gene data show CDR1 as MDHEN and CDR2 as SYDVKM. This CDR3 region has 14 residues. This CDR3 is CASRPETRLYEQYF.

The chain employs TRBV29-1 and TRBJ1-5; there is no DNA to check the TCRdb D call of TRBD1. This CDR3 contains 16 residues. CDR1 SQVTM and CDR2 ANQGSEA come from the germline V gene. CDR3 in amino acids: CSAIGTGPLGNQPQHF.

The gene calls are TRBV28 and TRBJ2-7; the TRBD1 assignment by TCRdb is unverifiable without DNA. The germline V gene has CDR1 MDHEN and CDR2 SYDVKM. The CDR3 is 14 residues long. CDR3 region: CASRPRGPSYEQYF.

The gene calls are TRBV29-1 and TRBJ2-5; no DNA is available, so the TRBD2 call from TCRdb remains unchecked. CDR1 and CDR2 from the germline V gene are SQVTM and ANQGSEA. CDR3 length: 15 amino acids. Here the CDR3 reads CSVDRLAGTQETQYF. Together with reference TRBV29-1 and TRBJ2-5, the CDR3 gives the full variable domain: SAVISQKPSRDICQRGTSLTIQCQVDSQVTMMFWYRQQPGQSLTLIATANQGSEATYESGFVIDKFPISRPNLTFSTLTVSNMSPEDSSIYLCSVDRLAGTQETQYFGPGTRLLVL.

This chain joins TRBV7-3 and TRBJ2-2; no DNA is available, so the TRBD2 call from TCRdb remains unchecked. Germline CDR1 and CDR2: SGHTA and FQGTGA. The CDR3 contains 15 residues. CDR3 loop: CASSLRGLGTGELFF.

The V gene is TRBV11-1, the J gene TRBJ1-4; the D call of TRBD1 rests on TCRdb alone, since no DNA is present to check it. The CDR3 is 15 amino acids. CDR1 and CDR2 from the germline V gene are SGHAT and FQDESV (reference sequence). The CDR3 protein is CASSPAGQAEEKLFF.

This CDR3 reads CASSFPTGELFF. V gene TRBV6-2 or TRBV6-3 combines with J gene TRBJ2-2. Germline assignment: CDR1 MNHEY and CDR2 SVGEGT. This CDR3 has 12 amino acids.

The rearrangement links TRBV28 to TRBJ2-7; the TRBD2 assignment by TCRdb is unverifiable without DNA. Germline V gene data show CDR1 as MDHEN and CDR2 as SYDVKM. CDR3 size: 16 residues. CDR3 residues: CASSLAAGWESYEQYF.

The gene calls are TRBV6-2 or TRBV6-3 and TRBJ2-6; with no DNA, the TCRdb D assignment of TRBD1 cannot be verified. This CDR3 has 18 amino acids. Germline-derived CDR1 and CDR2 are MNHEY and SVGEGT. The CDR3 here is CASSYSRYTASRANVLTF.

The chain couples TRBV27 to TRBJ2-7; the D call from TCRdb, TRBD1, cannot be confirmed without DNA. Germline-derived CDR1 and CDR2 are MNHEY and SMNVEV (reference sequence). This CDR3 has 16 residues. CDR3 protein: CASSLAEERAPYEQYF.

The genes are TRBV7-9 and TRBJ2-5; there is no DNA to check the TCRdb D call of TRBD1. Germline V lookup: CDR1 SEHNR, CDR2 FQNEAQ (reference sequence). CDR3 size: 14 residues. CDR3: CASSLNEGAETQYF.

This rearrangement joins TRBV13 to TRBJ1-2. CDR1 is PRHDT, CDR2 FYEKMQ, per germline (reference sequence). The CDR3 consists of 13 residues. CDR3 loop: CASSLGDGYGYTF.

The chain has TRBV5-1 and TRBJ2-2; the D call from TCRdb, TRBD1, cannot be confirmed without DNA. CDR3 length equals 13 residues. The V gene's germline CDR1 is SGHRS and CDR2 YFSETQ. CDR3 amino acids: CASGGLNTGELFF.

The CDR3 loop is CASSQDRAGGAYEQYF. V gene TRBV4-3 combines with J gene TRBJ2-7; as DNA is missing, the TRBD2 call by TCRdb cannot be tested. The CDR3 is 16 amino acids. Germline loops: CDR1 LGHNA, CDR2 YSLEER.

The chain has TRBV7-9 and TRBJ2-7. The CDR3 has 15 residues. Germline V gives CDR1 SEHNR, CDR2 FQNEAQ (reference sequence). CDR3 sequence: CASSHRDTSSYEQYF.

The V and J genes are TRBV7-6 and TRBJ1-5; with no DNA, the TCRdb D assignment of TRBD1 cannot be verified. The CDR3 runs to 12 residues. Germline V lookup: CDR1 SGHVS, CDR2 FNYEAQ. The chain's CDR3 is CASRTGNQPQHF.

The genes are TRBV4-3 and TRBJ2-1; TCRdb's D call of TRBD1 is untestable without DNA. The CDR3 is 18 residues long. CDR1 is LGHNA and CDR2 is YSLEER in the germline V gene. This CDR3 reads CASSQMPGGVLGYNEQFF.

J is TRBJ2-2 and V is TRBV25-1; TCRdb gives TRBD1 as the D gene, but with no DNA this cannot be confirmed. The CDR3 contains 19 residues. CDR1 is MGHDK and CDR2 is SYGVNS in the germline V gene. The CDR3 sequence: CASSEYRVWGTANTGELFF.